Given below is one T cell receptor beta chain in context. This entry is derived from a study of blood T cell repertoires in COVID-19. Study in general: Sites in the United States, Italy and Spain provided acute and convalescent COVID-19 samples. PBMCs, B-cell-depleted T cells, or T cells were the source of the cDNA or gDNA that made up the material.

As handled by the study authors: Quantification of nucleated cells was approximated via reference gene primer amplification. Repertoires were generated with immunoSEQ multiplex PCR, while TCRdb's copy carries only in-frame clones and drops some. The V and J calls and clone size were taken over from that table, and D and trimming were inferred from the DNA. The sample includes 270,000 or so clones, 84% of them seen just once. The source is a human donor in a cohort sampled during active COVID-19. The specimen sequenced was peripheral blood.

CDR3 amino acids: CASRGTGTSGSVNEQFF. In DNA, the CDR3 is TGTGCCAGCAGGGGAACCGGGACTAGCGGGAGTGTGAATGAGCAGTTCTTC. The chain couples TRBV2 to TRBJ2-1, with 14 positions matching TRBD2. Per the germline V gene, CDR1 is SNHLY and CDR2 is FYNNEI. The CDR3 has 17 residues. J was trimmed by 7 bases and V by 6 bases; bases with no gene match: 11. The full variable domain, its missing parts supplied by reference TRBV2 and TRBJ2-1, is EPEVTQTPSHQVTQMGQEVILRCVPISNHLYFYWYRQILGQKVEFLVSFYNNEISEKSEIFDDQFSVERPDGSNFTLKIRSTKLEDSAMYFCASRGTGTSGSVNEQFFGPGTRLTVL.